This TCR beta chain was identified during a study of blood T cell repertoires in COVID-19. Across the whole study: Italy, Spain and the United States were the sources of the convalescent and acute COVID-19 samples. From T cells, B-cell-depleted T cells, or PBMCs came the material, which was cDNA or gDNA.

Germline CDR1 is SNHLY and CDR2 is FYNNEI. The CDR3 length is 12 residues. Trimming stripped 5 bases from V and 0 bases from J, with 5 bases between. Under the authors' procedure: Reference gene primer amplification in the assay estimated nucleated cell counts. Assay: immunoSEQ multiplex PCR; the TCRdb copy retains only in-frame clones and omits some. Clonal size and the V and J genes are those of that table, whereas D and trimming came from the DNA. The sample holds 40,000 to 60,000 clones, more than 75% seen once. The sample comprised peripheral blood. The chain has TRBV2 and TRBJ2-7, with D hard to call. The clonotype was recovered from an older woman with acute or convalescent COVID-19. The CDR3 loop is CASSRDSYEQYF. As DNA, the CDR3 is TGTGCCAGCAGTCGCGACTCCTACGAGCAGTACTTC.